This T cell receptor beta chain derives from a study of cytomegalovirus exposure and HLA in healthy donors. PCR involved 60 Vbeta and 13 Jbeta primers. Assay used: immunoSEQ multiplex PCR; TCRdb lists only in-frame clones, some missing. The sample lists about 160,000 clones; 60% to 80% were seen once. Deletions cut 4 bases from V and 11 bases from J, with 11 bases between. From germline, CDR1 is SNHLY and CDR2 FYNNEI. This CDR3 comprises 12 residues. Study-wide results and limits: Association of a missense DCLRE1C variant with TCR beta V- and J-gene trimming was reported in a later analysis. In an earlier analysis, about 87% or about 30%: the productive usage of most TCR beta V segments. Among TCR beta chains, those listed as cytomegalovirus-associated numbered about 150.

This clone was observed a single time. No antigen is known for it. Sequences were obtained from PBMCs. The TCR sequence derives from a man in his late teens or twenties in good health and CMV-seropositive. J is TRBJ2-2 and V is TRBV2, with D possibly being TRBD2 (7 bases). The CDR3 spells CASSAGGAELFF. For the CDR3, the DNA is TGTGCCAGCAGTGCTGGGGGGGCTGAGCTGTTTTTT. Full variable domain (rest looked up from reference TRBV2 and TRBJ2-2): EPEVTQTPSHQVTQMGQEVILRCVPISNHLYFYWYRQILGQKVEFLVSFYNNEISEKSEIFDDQFSVERPDGSNFTLKIRSTKLEDSAMYFCASSAGGAELFFGEGSRLTVL.